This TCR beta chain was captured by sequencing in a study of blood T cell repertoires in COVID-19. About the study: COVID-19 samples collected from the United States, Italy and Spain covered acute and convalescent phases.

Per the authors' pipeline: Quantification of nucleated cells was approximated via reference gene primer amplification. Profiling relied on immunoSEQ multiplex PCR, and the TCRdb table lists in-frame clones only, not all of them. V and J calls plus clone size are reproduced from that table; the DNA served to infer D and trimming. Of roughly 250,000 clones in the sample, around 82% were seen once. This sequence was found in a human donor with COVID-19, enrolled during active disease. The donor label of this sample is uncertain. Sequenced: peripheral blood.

The CDR3 nucleotides are TGTGCCAGCAGCCAAGTCACTATGAACACTGAAGCTTTCTTT. Its translation: CASSQVTMNTEAFF. The chain combines TRBV4-2 with TRBJ1-1, with D uncertain. V was pared by 1 base and J by 0 bases, with 6 bases between. CDR3 size: 14 residues. In germline, CDR1 is LGHNA, CDR2 YNFKEQ.